This entry lists 21 T cell receptor beta chains sequenced from one sample in a study of blood T cell repertoires in COVID-19. TCRdb keeps only in-frame clones here, not all; method: immunoSEQ multiplex PCR. Among 35,000 to 55,000 clones listed, less than 85% were seen once. Sequencing used peripheral blood. The receptors were gathered from an older woman with acute or convalescent COVID-19.

This chain's CDR3 is CASKGAGGNYNSPLHF. The CDR3 DNA reads as TGTGCCAGCAAGGGAGCAGGGGGGAACTATAATTCACCCCTCCACTTT. The chain joins TRBV2 to TRBJ1-6, with 7 bases that match TRBD1. The CDR3 contains 16 residues. CDR1 and CDR2 (germline): SNHLY, FYNNEI. J lost 3 bases, V lost 7 bases, and 9 bases had no gene match.

In nucleotides, the CDR3 is TGTGCCAGCAGCTCGACTAGCGGGAGAACAGATACGCAGTATTTT. The encoded protein is CASSSTSGRTDTQYF. The chain uses TRBV6-5 and TRBJ2-3; 12 nucleotides agree with TRBD2. Germline trimming cut 6 bases from V and 3 bases from J; bases unmatched to any gene: 4. CDR3 length: 15 amino acids. CDR1 and CDR2 (germline): MNHEY, SVGAGI.

DNA for the CDR3: TGTGCCAGCAGCCTCGGCGGGGCAAATTCACCCCTCCACTTT. This gives the protein CASSLGGANSPLHF. The V and J genes are TRBV3-1 (or the pseudogene TRBV3-2) and TRBJ1-6, with D possibly TRBD1 on 5 matching bases. Trimming shortened V by 4 bases and J by 7 bases, and 11 bases separated the two germline ends. The CDR3 consists of 14 residues. Germline V gives CDR1 LGHDT, CDR2 YNNKEL (reference sequence).

This clone has only one observation. The DNA of the CDR3 is TGTGCCAGCAAGTTCGGTAGCGGGGAGCTGTTTTTT. Residues: CASKFGSGELFF. V is TRBV6-5 and J is TRBJ2-2; D call uncertain. This CDR3 region has 12 residues. V was pared by 7 bases and J by 7 bases, with 10 bases between. Germline V CDR1 and CDR2: MNHEY, SVGAGI.

This chain links TRBV7-3 with TRBJ1-2; the match to TRBD1 covers 7 bases. V gave up 2 bases and J gave up 5 bases; unmatched junction bases: 2. The germline V gene has CDR1 SGHTA and CDR2 FQGTGA. The CDR3 sequence is 13 residues long. CDR3 residues: CASSLDRAYGYTF. CDR3 nucleotides: TGTGCCAGCAGCTTAGACAGGGCTTATGGCTACACCTTC.

The gene calls are TRBV14 and TRBJ2-1, with D hard to call. Trimming took 2 bases from V and 8 from J, leaving 13 bases between them. The CDR3 is 14 amino acids. The germline CDR1 and CDR2 sequences are SGHDN and FVKESK. CDR3 in DNA: TGTGCCAGCAGCCAATTAACTCCCCCCTATGAGCAGTTCTTC. Its translation is CASSQLTPPYEQFF. Filled out from reference TRBV14 and TRBJ2-1, the complete variable domain reads EAGVTQFPSHSVIEKGQTVTLRCDPISGHDNLYWYRRVMGKEIKFLLHFVKESKQDESGMPNNRFLAERTGGTYSTLKVQPAELEDSGVYFCASSQLTPPYEQFFGPGTRLTVL.

The chain employs TRBV5-6 and TRBJ1-3; D is unresolved. Trimming took 4 bases from V and 0 from J, leaving 11 bases between them. CDR1 is SGHDT and CDR2 is YYEEEE in the germline V gene. The CDR3 is 15 amino acids. CDR3 DNA: TGTGCCAGCAGCAGATACAGCAACTCTGGAAACACCATATATTTT. Protein product: CASSRYSNSGNTIYF.

The V gene is TRBV4-2, the J gene TRBJ1-3, with D perhaps TRBD1 (5 bases). Germline lookup yields CDR1 LGHNA and CDR2 YNFKEQ. CDR3 size: 16 residues. V lost 4 bases to trimming and J lost 0 bases, with 13 bases between them. The CDR3 DNA sequence: TGTGCCAGCAGCCTAGGGCGGGGGAACTCTGGAAACACCATATATTTT. This translates into CASSLGRGNSGNTIYF.

This CDR3 is CASTPREGGSTEAFF. CDR3 in DNA: TGTGCCAGTACCCCCCGAGAAGGGGGCAGCACTGAAGCTTTCTTT. V is TRBV19 and J is TRBJ1-1; 7 bases line up with TRBD1. This CDR3 has 15 amino acids. Germline V gives CDR1 LNHDA, CDR2 SQIVND (reference sequence). V gave up 7 bases and J gave up 4 bases; unmatched junction bases: 12.

This rearrangement joins TRBV30 to TRBJ1-5; a weak D match, TRBD1 (5 bases). Trimming shortened V by 2 bases and J by 5 bases, and 10 bases separated the two germline ends. The CDR3 extends over 13 amino acids. Germline V gene data show CDR1 as GTSNPN and CDR2 as SVGIG (reference sequence). CDR3: CAWSPRGDQPQHF. CDR3 in DNA: TGTGCCTGGAGTCCAAGGGGTGATCAGCCCCAGCATTTT.

The chain carries TRBV11-3 and TRBJ1-4, with D tentatively TRBD1 (6 bases). This CDR3 region has 16 residues. The V and J ends lost 4 bases and 4 bases respectively, with 16 bases between them. Looked up from germline, CDR1 is SGHNT and CDR2 is YENEEA. CDR3 DNA sequence: TGTGCCAGCAGCTCTGGACGGGGGGCCGATAATGAAAAACTGTTTTTT. The encoded protein is CASSSGRGADNEKLFF.

The rearrangement uses TRBV29-1 and TRBJ1-4, with D perhaps matching TRBD1 (6 bases). The CDR3 consists of 16 residues. Germline V gene lookup returns CDR1 SQVTM and CDR2 ANQGSEA. Deletions cut 4 bases from V and 0 bases from J, with 15 bases between. For the CDR3, the DNA is TGCAGCGTTGCAGGGGCAGGGACGACAACTAATGAAAAACTGTTTTTT. Translated: CSVAGAGTTTNEKLFF.

The genes are TRBV15 and TRBJ1-2; TRBD1 matches 8 bases. The V segment lost 0 bases and the J segment 0 bases; nucleotides outside the gene matches: 9. Germline CDR1 LNHNV, CDR2 YYDKDF (reference sequence). This CDR3 region has 18 residues. CDR3 protein: CATSRDSGQGGSNYGYTF. Written as DNA, the CDR3 is TGTGCCACCAGCAGAGATAGTGGACAGGGTGGATCTAACTATGGCTACACCTTC.

The chain has TRBV7-2 and TRBJ2-7; D is possibly TRBD1 (6 bases). The CDR3 length is 12 residues. V dropped 4 bases and J dropped 4 bases, with 8 bases sitting between them. In germline, CDR1 is SGHTA, CDR2 FQGNSA. The DNA for the CDR3 is TGTGCCAGCAGCTATACAGGGTACGAGCAGTACTTC. Translated: CASSYTGYEQYF.

The DNA of the CDR3 is TGTGCCAGAAGCTTGAATCCGACAAGCGGAAACACCGGGGAGCTGTTTTTT. This encodes CARSLNPTSGNTGELFF. The V gene is TRBV5-3, the J gene TRBJ2-2; a weak D match, TRBD2 (5 bases). TRBV5-3 is sorted into the ORF group, with uncertain function. V was trimmed by 1 base and J by 2 bases, leaving 15 bases between them. The CDR3 totals 17 residues.

This clone was found a few times. V is TRBV7-3 and J is TRBJ2-5; weak D call: TRBD1 (6 bases). Per germline, CDR1 SGHTA and CDR2 FQGTGA. Trimming left V 4 bases short and J 5 bases short, with 17 bases between. This CDR3 is built from 15 residues. CDR3 residues: CASSSVRGAGETQYF. The DNA for the CDR3 is TGTGCCAGCAGCTCCGTCAGGGGCGCTGGGGAGACCCAGTACTTC.

This chain connects TRBV5-8 to TRBJ2-5; 7 bases map to TRBD1. With V trimmed by 7 bases and J by 4 bases, 1 base remained unmatched. Germline lookup yields CDR1 SGHTS and CDR2 YDEGEE. The CDR3 consists of 11 residues. Here the CDR3 DNA reads TGTGCCAGCGACAGGGCAGAGACCCAGTACTTC. It translates to CASDRAETQYF.

The rearrangement uses TRBV12-3 or TRBV12-4 and TRBJ2-1; TRBD1 agrees at 8 bases. This CDR3 spans 13 amino acids. The J segment lost 5 bases and the V segment lost 6 bases, leaving 3 bases of the junction unmatched. CDR3 DNA sequence: TGTGCCAGCAGGCGACAGGGGAACAATGAGCAGTTCTTC. It yields the protein CASRRQGNNEQFF.

The chain links TRBV11-1 to TRBJ2-1, with 8 nucleotides matching TRBD1. The trim removed 10 bases at V and 3 bases at J, leaving 5 bases unmatched. The CDR3 runs 13 residues. Germline CDR1 and CDR2: SGHAT and FQDESV (reference sequence). CDR3 nucleotides: TGTGCCACAGGGGGCAGCCGCTACAATGAGCAGTTCTTC. As protein: CATGGSRYNEQFF.

This chain uses TRBV5-1 with TRBJ2-1, with a tentative D call TRBD2 (6 bases). The germline V gene has CDR1 SGHRS and CDR2 YFSETQ. V lost 4 bases, J lost 6 bases, and 11 bases lay in between. The CDR3 totals 13 residues. The CDR3 region is CASSGGTVNEQFF. DNA of the CDR3: TGCGCCAGCAGCGGGGGGACTGTCAATGAGCAGTTCTTC.

V usage is TRBV5-5 and J usage is TRBJ2-7; 8 bases are a match to TRBD1. Germline V gives CDR1 SGHKS, CDR2 YYEKEE (reference sequence). The CDR3 runs 15 residues. V lost 2 bases, J lost 6 bases, and 10 bases stayed unmatched. The CDR3 region has the DNA TGTGCCAGCAGCTTTGCGGGACAGGCCTACGGCGAGCAGTACTTC. Translation gives CASSFAGQAYGEQYF.